This is a list of T cell receptor beta chains from one sample in a study of identical twins. Each CDR3 protein is one row after TCRdb ran MiXCR on the 5' RACE reads. Among a few hundred thousand distinct CDR3 sequences listed, 6.5% to 9.5% were seen once. These same data were also listed under a study on yellow fever vaccine responses in identical twins.

The specimen was CD8+ T cells sorted from blood. Receptors were obtained from a woman younger than 30 in good health. CDR3s include the opening cysteine and the closing phenylalanine or tryptophan. The D gene is left open where the match is weak. Some rows mark clone size as missing; the rest say once, few, many or name a class of expanded clone.

d_call j_call v_call clone_size cdr3_nt cdr3_aa
NA TRBJ1-2 TRBV4-3 many TGCGCCAGCAGCCAAGATCGAGGGGGTAGTGGTGGCTACACCTTC CASSQDRGGSGGYTF
NA TRBJ2-7 TRBV7-8 few TGTGCCAGCAGCACGCCGGGGGCTGGTCGAGGGCTCGACGAGCAGTACTTC CASSTPGAGRGLDEQYF
NA TRBJ1-1 TRBV24-1 NA TGTGCCACCAGTGATTTATGGGGGTATGCTTTCTTT CATSDLWGYAFF
NA TRBJ2-7 TRBV20-1 NA TGCAGTGCTGAGCACACTAGCCTGGGGACGGCGTTAAGGGACGAGCAGTACTTC CSAEHTSLGTALRDEQYF
TRBD2 TRBJ2-3 TRBV4-3 NA TGCGCCAGCAGCCAAGATAGGGCTAGCGGGTTCACAGATACGCAGTATTTT CASSQDRASGFTDTQYF
TRBD1 TRBJ2-7 TRBV5-1 few TGCGCCAGCAGCGAGGGGACAGGGGTTCTCTACGAGCAGTACTTC CASSEGTGVLYEQYF
NA TRBJ2-2 TRBV4-3 NA TGCGCCAGCAGCCAAGATCGTTGGGAGACCGGGGAGCTGTTTTTT CASSQDRWETGELFF
NA TRBJ2-1 TRBV18 NA TGTGCCAGCTCCCCCCCTGACGGGAGCTCCTACAATGAGCAGTTCTTC CASSPPDGSSYNEQFF
TRBD1 TRBJ2-7 TRBV20-1 NA TGCAGTGCTAGCGGGGACAGGCGTTACGAGCAGAACTTC CSASGDRRYEQNF
TRBD2 TRBJ2-7 TRBV7-9 NA TGTGCCAGCAGCCTGACTAGCGGTCCCTACGAGCAGTACTTC CASSLTSGPYEQYF
NA TRBJ1-2 TRBV4-3 few TGCGCCAGCAGCCAAGGGGTGGCAGGGGACTATGGCTACACCTTC CASSQGVAGDYGYTF
TRBD2 TRBJ2-7 TRBV6-2/TRBV6-3 NA TGTGCCAGCAGCCCCATGGGATCGGGGACTACCTACGAGCAGTACTTC CASSPMGSGTTYEQYF
TRBD1 TRBJ2-1 TRBV27 many TGTGCCAGCAGTTTGTGGGACAGAAACAATGAGCAGTTCTTC CASSLWDRNNEQFF
TRBD2 TRBJ2-7 TRBV28 NA TGTGCCAGCAGTTTATATGAACTAGCGGGAGGAGAGCAGTACTTC CASSLYELAGGEQYF
TRBD2 TRBJ2-1 TRBV2 many TGTGCCAGCAGTGACCCAATAACTAGCGGGGTCCCCAATGAGCAGTTCTTC CASSDPITSGVPNEQFF
TRBD1 TRBJ2-3 TRBV7-7 few TGTGCTAGCAGCCCGACAGGGGTAATACCTTTGGATACGCAGTATTTT CASSPTGVIPLDTQYF